This TCR beta chain was identified during a study of PD-1 blockade in classical Hodgkin lymphoma. A note on this clone: As yet, its antigen is unknown.

Time point of the sample: newly diagnosed, previously untreated cHL patient sample. Starting with thawed PBMCs, CD4+ T cells were purified by magnetic negative selection. General study findings and limits: Reported baseline diversity: healthy donors highest, relapsed/refractory patients lowest. With respect to the repertoire differences, their causes, possibly disease activity or prior therapy, remain undefined.

Sequencing used immunoSEQ multiplex PCR; TCRdb keeps in-frame clones, though not all of them. The sample comprises 20,000 to 25,000 clones, roughly nine tenths of which are singletons, and about 0.55% rests with the top ten. The sequence was obtained from a human donor with classical Hodgkin lymphoma. The sequenced sample consisted of CD4+ T cells from blood.

The CDR3 region has the DNA TGTGCCAGCACCGACCGGACGTATTACCAAGAGACCCAGTACTTC. Translation gives CASTDRTYYQETQYF. The genes are TRBV2 and TRBJ2-5; unclear D gene. The CDR3 has 15 amino acids. CDR1 is SNHLY, CDR2 FYNNEI, per germline. V lost 7 bases, J lost 0 bases, and 15 bases lay in between. The full variable domain, completed using reference TRBV2 and TRBJ2-5, is EPEVTQTPSHQVTQMGQEVILRCVPISNHLYFYWYRQILGQKVEFLVSFYNNEISEKSEIFDDQFSVERPDGSNFTLKIRSTKLEDSAMYFCASTDRTYYQETQYFGPGTRLLVL.